These 4 T cell receptor beta chains originate from one sample sequenced in a study of blood T cell repertoires in COVID-19. Repertoires were generated with immunoSEQ multiplex PCR, while TCRdb's copy carries only in-frame clones and drops some. Among hundreds of thousands of clones listed, 90% were seen once. Source material: PBMCs or T cells enriched from blood (not recorded which). The receptors were gathered from a man aged 45-60 years who had been exposed to COVID-19.

Points on this clone: The junction does not match germline at one end; this may be a read error. V gene TRBV19 combines with J gene TRBJ1-2; tentative D call: TRBD1 (6 bases). Germline V lookup: CDR1 LNHDA, CDR2 SQIVND (reference sequence). The CDR3 is 13 amino acids. The CDR3 reads CVSSPGQNYGYTF. The DNA for the CDR3 is TGTGTCAGTAGCCCGGGACAAAACTATGGCTACACCTTC.

The rearrangement links TRBV20-1 to TRBJ1-2; 7 positions agree with TRBD1. The V gene end was trimmed by 3 bases and the J gene end by 8 bases; junction bases not matched to a gene: 9. Germline CDR1 and CDR2: DFQATT and SNEGSKA (reference sequence). This CDR3 contains 13 residues. This chain's CDR3 is CSASVDREEGYTF. CDR3 nucleotide sequence: TGCAGTGCTAGTGTAGACAGGGAGGAAGGCTACACCTTC.

The rearrangement uses TRBV19 and TRBJ2-7; weak D call: TRBD2 (5 bases). The CDR3 spans 14 residues. Trimming removed 5 bases at V and 5 bases at J, with 16 bases between. The V gene's germline CDR1 is LNHDA and CDR2 SQIVND (reference sequence). The CDR3 sequence is CASSYRRGNNEQYF. The CDR3 DNA reads as TGTGCCAGTAGTTATCGTCGGGGAAACAACGAGCAGTACTTC.

The chain carries TRBV28 and TRBJ2-7, with 9 bases aligning to TRBD2. Germline V gives CDR1 MDHEN, CDR2 SYDVKM. The J segment lost 3 bases and the V segment lost 6 bases, leaving 6 bases of the junction unmatched. This CDR3 spans 14 amino acids. The CDR3 sequence is CASRRGGNFYEQYV. The CDR3 region has the DNA TGTGCCAGCAGGCGGGGGGGGAATTTCTACGAGCAGTACGTC.